This paragraph covers one T cell receptor beta chain sequence. This CDR3 has 10 residues. Original data processing: Nucleated cell counts were estimated from reference gene primer amplification. The method was immunoSEQ multiplex PCR; TCRdb's version includes in-frame clones alone and lacks a portion of them. V and J calls and clone size are those listed in that table; D and trimming were worked out from the DNA. In the table there are about 240,000 clones, about 81% of which are singletons. The sample belongs to a study of blood T cell repertoires in COVID-19. Across the study: Whether acute or convalescent, the COVID-19 samples came from the United States, Italy and Spain. T cells, B-cell-depleted T cells, or PBMCs provided the cDNA or gDNA that served as material.

The chain couples TRBV21-1 to TRBJ2-7; the table's TRBD2 call for D was not verified on the DNA. TRBV21-1 is labeled a pseudogene. The source of this sequence is a woman between 55 and 75 years old with active or convalescent COVID-19. Input material: peripheral blood. CDR3 amino acids: CASKRGGQYF. The CDR3 DNA reads as TGTGCCAGCAAAAGGGGAGGGCAGTACTTC.